The next 13 T cell receptor beta chains were all read from a single sample in a study of blood T cell repertoires in COVID-19 (dated by TCRdb to 2018 to 2021). The receptor library was made with the immunoSEQ multiplex PCR assay. TCRdb obtained this table from immuneACCESS and retained in-frame rearrangements with V and J assigned. These tables miss some clones; where compared with another copy, unresolved V genes account for less than half of the shortfall, and the remainder is unexplained. This sample gives 250,000 to 300,000 clones in total; 85% to 90% of them show up just once. The ten biggest clones cover about 12% of the sample. Sequencing used peripheral blood. The origin of the receptors is a woman younger than 45 with COVID-19, enrolled during active disease.

This clone has a handful of counts. The chain employs TRBV24-1 and TRBJ2-2; D might be TRBD2 (6 bases). CDR1 and CDR2 (germline): KGHDR, SFDVKD. Trimming stripped 1 base from V and 4 bases from J, with 9 bases between. The CDR3 totals 15 residues. In DNA, the CDR3 is TGTGCCACCAGTGATTTCGCGGGGACCACCGGGGAGCTGTTTTTT. Translation gives CATSDFAGTTGELFF.

This clone was observed once. In nucleotides, the CDR3 is TGTGCCAGCAGCGACCGGGAAACCCCCTACGAGCAGTACTTC. Translated: CASSDRETPYEQYF. V and J are TRBV9 and TRBJ2-7; D is possibly TRBD2 (5 bases). Trimming took 3 bases from V and 2 from J, leaving 12 bases between them. CDR3 length: 14 residues. The germline V gene has CDR1 SGDLS and CDR2 YYNGEE.

V usage is TRBV6-5 and J usage is TRBJ1-1, with 8 nucleotides matching TRBD1. V lost 7 bases to trimming and J lost 5 bases; unmatched junction nucleotides: 6. Germline-derived CDR1 and CDR2 are MNHEY and SVGAGI. The CDR3 length is 13 residues. The CDR3 sequence is CASKRDRRTEAFF. CDR3 DNA sequence: TGTGCCAGCAAGAGGGACAGGCGGACTGAAGCTTTCTTT.

The CDR3 sequence is CSAAYDFAQHF. The CDR3 DNA reads as TGCAGTGCCGCCTACGATTTTGCCCAGCATTTT. This chain links TRBV20-1 with TRBJ1-5; D not certain. The CDR3 has 11 residues. The germline V and J ends were trimmed by 6 bases and 11 bases, with 14 bases remaining between them. Per germline, CDR1 DFQATT and CDR2 SNEGSKA (reference sequence).

Details on this clone: Other nucleotide sequences in the sample specify the same CDR3. The CDR3 sequence: CASSLGLAGTGELFF. In nucleotides, the CDR3 is TGCGCCAGCAGCTTGGGTCTGGCGGGCACCGGGGAGCTGTTTTTT. The chain links TRBV5-1 to TRBJ2-2; weak D call: TRBD2 (5 bases). Germline CDR1 is SGHRS and CDR2 is YFSETQ. The CDR3 runs 15 residues. Trimming shortened V by 0 bases and J by 4 bases, and 10 bases separated the two germline ends.

This chain uses TRBV24-1 with TRBJ2-1; 7 positions match TRBD1. Trimming took 0 bases from V and 6 from J; bases not matched to a gene: 7. Germline CDR1 reads KGHDR; CDR2 reads SFDVKD. The CDR3 is 16 residues long. The CDR3 spells CATSDLGQDPFNEQFF. The DNA of the CDR3 is TGTGCCACCAGTGATTTGGGACAGGATCCCTTCAATGAGCAGTTCTTC.

This rearrangement joins TRBV5-4 to TRBJ2-1; 9 positions match TRBD2. The trim removed 0 bases at V and 8 bases at J, leaving 12 bases unmatched. The germline V gene has CDR1 SGHNT and CDR2 YYREEE (reference sequence). This CDR3 has 17 residues. The CDR3 DNA follows: TGTGCCAGCAGCTTGGGCTGGCGGGGGGGCCCAGTGTATGAGCAGTTCTTC. Its protein product is CASSLGWRGGPVYEQFF.

This clone has a handful of counts. The chain is built from TRBV9 and TRBJ1-1; D is ambiguous. Germline V lookup: CDR1 SGDLS, CDR2 YYNGEE. Trimming cost V 4 bases and J 6 bases, with 13 bases left between them. The CDR3 consists of 13 residues. The CDR3 nucleotides read TGTGCCAGCAGCCCGTCCGAGGCAGCTGAAGCTTTCTTT. The encoded protein is CASSPSEAAEAFF.

The chain combines TRBV6-5 with TRBJ1-3; TRBD1 agrees at 9 bases. V lost 6 bases, J lost 3 bases, and 3 bases stayed unmatched. The CDR3 loop spans 14 amino acids. Germline V gene data show CDR1 as MNHEY and CDR2 as SVGAGI. The CDR3 sequence: CASSRTGVGNTIYF. DNA for the CDR3: TGTGCCAGCAGCAGGACAGGGGTTGGAAACACCATATATTTT.

The genes are TRBV12-3 or TRBV12-4 and TRBJ2-2, with D tentatively TRBD1 (6 bases). Deletions cut 8 bases from V and 4 bases from J, with 11 bases between. The CDR3 is 13 residues long. The CDR3 reads CASCNRATGELFF. The CDR3 nucleotides read TGTGCCAGCTGCAACAGGGCCACCGGGGAGCTGTTTTTT.

The chain is built from TRBV5-8 and TRBJ2-6; D might be TRBD2 (5 bases). Germline CDR1 is SGHTS and CDR2 is YDEGEE. Between the trimmed V and J ends, which lost 0 bases and 12 bases, there was a span of 13 bases. CDR3 length: 14 amino acids. The CDR3 DNA follows: TGTGCCAGCAGCTTGGGGACTGGCTTAGGCGTCCTGACTTTC. Translation: CASSLGTGLGVLTF.

This chain connects TRBV2 to TRBJ2-1, with 7 bases lining up with TRBD1. Germline trimming cut 7 bases from V and 10 bases from J; bases unmatched to any gene: 13. Germline V gene data show CDR1 as SNHLY and CDR2 as FYNNEI. The CDR3 is 14 residues long. The CDR3 nucleotides are TGTGCCAGCATTCCGGACAGGACGCGTGGCGAGCAGTTCTTC. Translation: CASIPDRTRGEQFF.

The chain recombines TRBV5-1 with TRBJ2-2, with 8 bases that match TRBD2. V shed 0 bases, J shed 5 bases, and the junction held 18 bases outside the gene matches. This CDR3 is 20 amino acids long. CDR1 is SGHRS, CDR2 YFSETQ, per germline. Written as DNA, the CDR3 is TGCGCCAGCAGCTTGGAATGGGTAGCGGGGAGGACCGTCAGGACCGGGGAGCTGTTTTTT. Protein sequence: CASSLEWVAGRTVRTGELFF.